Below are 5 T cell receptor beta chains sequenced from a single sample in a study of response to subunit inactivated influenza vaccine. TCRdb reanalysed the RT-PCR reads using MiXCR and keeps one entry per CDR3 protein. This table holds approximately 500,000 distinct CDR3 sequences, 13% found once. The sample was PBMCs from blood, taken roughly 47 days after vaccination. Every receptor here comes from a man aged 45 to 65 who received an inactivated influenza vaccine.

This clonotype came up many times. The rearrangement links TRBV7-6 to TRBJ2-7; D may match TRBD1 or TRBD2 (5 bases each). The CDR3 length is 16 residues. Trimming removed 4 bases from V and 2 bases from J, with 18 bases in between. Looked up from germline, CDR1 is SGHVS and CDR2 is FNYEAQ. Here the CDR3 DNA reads TGTGCCAGCAGCTCCCGGACCGGGACCCCGACCTACGAGCAGTACTTC. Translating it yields CASSSRTGTPTYEQYF. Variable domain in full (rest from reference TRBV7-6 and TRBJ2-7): GAGVSQSPRYKVTKRGQDVALRCDPISGHVSLYWYRQALGQGPEFLTYFNYEAQQDKSGLPNDRFSAERPEGSISTLTIQRTEQRDSAMYRCASSSRTGTPTYEQYFGPGTRLTVT.

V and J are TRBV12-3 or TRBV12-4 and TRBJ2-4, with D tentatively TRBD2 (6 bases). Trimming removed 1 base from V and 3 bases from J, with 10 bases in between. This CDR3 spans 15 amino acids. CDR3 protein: CASSLEGGRKNIQYF. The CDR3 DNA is TGTGCCAGCAGTTTAGAGGGAGGCCGCAAAAACATTCAGTACTTC.

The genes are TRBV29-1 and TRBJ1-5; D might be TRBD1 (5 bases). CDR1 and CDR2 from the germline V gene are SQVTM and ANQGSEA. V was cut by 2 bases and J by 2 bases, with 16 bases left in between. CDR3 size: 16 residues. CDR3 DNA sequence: TGCAGCGTTGAAAACACCCAGGGTTTGGGCAATCAGCCCCAGCATTTT. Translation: CSVENTQGLGNQPQHF.

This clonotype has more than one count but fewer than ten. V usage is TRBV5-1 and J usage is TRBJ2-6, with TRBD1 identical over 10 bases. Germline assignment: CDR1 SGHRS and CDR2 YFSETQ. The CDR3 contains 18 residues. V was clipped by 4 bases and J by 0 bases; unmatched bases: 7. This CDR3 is CASSLRTGGSSGANVLTF. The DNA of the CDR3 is TGCGCCAGCAGCCTACGGACAGGGGGGAGCTCTGGGGCCAACGTCCTGACTTTC.

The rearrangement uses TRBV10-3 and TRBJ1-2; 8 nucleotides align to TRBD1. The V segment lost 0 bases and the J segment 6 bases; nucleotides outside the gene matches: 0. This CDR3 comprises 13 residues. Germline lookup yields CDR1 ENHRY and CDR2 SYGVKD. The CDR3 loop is CAISESTGDGYTF. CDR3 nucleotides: TGTGCCATCAGTGAGTCGACAGGGGATGGCTACACCTTC.